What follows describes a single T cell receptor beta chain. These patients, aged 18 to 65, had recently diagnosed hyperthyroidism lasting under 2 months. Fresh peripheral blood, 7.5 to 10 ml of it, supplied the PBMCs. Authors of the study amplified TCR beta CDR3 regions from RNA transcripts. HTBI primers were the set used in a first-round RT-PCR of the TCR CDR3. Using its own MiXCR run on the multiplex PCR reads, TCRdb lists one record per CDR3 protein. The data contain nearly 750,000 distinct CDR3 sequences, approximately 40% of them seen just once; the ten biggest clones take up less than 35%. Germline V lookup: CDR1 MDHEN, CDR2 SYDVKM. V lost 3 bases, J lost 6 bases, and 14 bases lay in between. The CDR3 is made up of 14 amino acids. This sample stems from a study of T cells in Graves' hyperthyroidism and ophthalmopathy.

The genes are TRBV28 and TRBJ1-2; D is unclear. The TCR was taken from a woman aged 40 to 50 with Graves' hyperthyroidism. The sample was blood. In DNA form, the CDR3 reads TGTGCCAGCAGTTTTCTCACGGCCGGGGATGGCTACACCTTC. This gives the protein CASSFLTAGDGYTF.